This T cell receptor beta chain appears in the sequencing data of a study of blood T cell repertoires in COVID-19. The table came from immunoSEQ multiplex PCR; TCRdb's copy has only in-frame clones and leaves some out. The top ten hold 4.6% of the sample, which has 65,000 to 95,000 clones, roughly 90% seen once. CDR1 is SGHRS, CDR2 YFSETQ, per germline. The CDR3 length is 21 residues. Trimming cost V 2 bases and J 0 bases, with 27 bases left between them. The receptor was isolated from a man aged 50 to 59 with active COVID-19. Material for sequencing was peripheral blood. V is TRBV5-1 and J is TRBJ2-1; D call uncertain. Written as DNA, the CDR3 is TGCGCCAGCAGCTTTCCACCCGGCCTCTCTAAGTTGACAAACTCCTACAATGAGCAGTTCTTC. Protein product: CASSFPPGLSKLTNSYNEQFF.